This record concerns one TCR beta chain sequence. Its target antigen remains unknown. No base-level quality is on record; no much larger clone is a single base apart. This sample was taken from a study of T cells after yellow fever vaccination (dated by TCRdb to the late 2010s). General notes on the study: The SMART-Seq v4 Ultra Low Input RNA kit was used to prepare libraries from fractions with low cell numbers. To follow T-cell clones before and after primary and booster YFV17D yellow fever vaccination, bulk TCR alpha and beta repertoires were sequenced over time. Two healthy male donors, one aged 18 to 29 and one aged 30 to 39 years, were included in the cohort. Blood was drawn at multiple timepoints before and after primary and secondary immunization, with bulk PBMC replicates and cell subsets isolated.

The investigation overall reported the following: The secondary T-cell response was weaker than the primary response but faster, peaking on day 5 instead of day 15. FACS-sorted repertoires could contain abundant contaminating clonotypes from the bulk population, so computational filtering was required. A small share of clonotypes was detected in both CD4 and CD8 compartments, with the overlap likely arising from convergent recombination. Because only a couple of donors were included in the study, the extent to which the findings can be generalized is limited. Most clones expanded after primary vaccination were re-detected after the booster (96% of CD4 and approximately 85% of CD8), suggesting broad memory maintenance.

Sequences LNHNV (CDR1) and YYDKDF (CDR2) are obtained from the germline V gene (reference sequence). Trimming takes 1 base from V and 6 bases from J, and the germline ends sit 16 bases apart. Inclusive of the bounding cysteine and phenylalanine, the CDR3 is 16 residues long. Solely the CDR3 DNA is kept, with 48 bases framed from the first base. Synthesis of TCR cDNA relied on 5'RACE template switching, a step that introduced a universal primer site along with unique molecular identifiers. Priming for cDNA synthesis came from both the TCR alpha and TCR beta constant segments. Library amplification involved two PCR steps, and the second step added sample barcodes and sequencing adapters. Sequencing of the libraries was done on either Illumina HiSeq 2500 (2x100 bp) or NovaSeq (2x150 bp). Regarding the original processing steps: MIGEC handled demultiplexing of reads and collapsing into UMI consensus sequences, while MiXCR performed V(D)J alignment. Vaccine-responding clonotypes were identified with edgeR using replicate PBMC samples, with FDR below 0.01 and a log2 fold change above 5 up to day 15 being required. Each bulk clonotype received a CD4 or CD8 identity based on whether the sequenced CD4 or CD8 repertoire contained that clonotype at higher abundance. Using fastp at Q25 and MiXCR, TCRdb reprocessed the public reads and kept productive beta chains. When rows share a CDR3 protein, they turn into one entry using the most common DNA and genes. The V and J calls and clone size come from TCRdb's table, not from the authors' own analysis. The table for this sample lists a few hundred thousand distinct CDR3 sequences; around 21% of them were counted only once. Around an eighth of the sample comes from the top ten.

Per the publication, the treatment or condition label means: live attenuated yellow fever vaccine strain. At each blood-draw timepoint, two biological replicates of bulk PBMCs were obtained. A standard Ficoll-Paque protocol was used to isolate PBMCs from peripheral blood. RNA was extracted with TriZol from bulk PBMCs, CD4 and CD8 fractions, and dextramer-positive and dextramer-negative fractions. Recombination linked TRBV15 to TRBJ2-1; matching of 6 bases hints at TRBD2 as the D gene. The sequence was obtained from a young man who received the YFV17D yellow fever vaccine. The sample consisted of PBMCs, taken 15 days after the yellow fever booster vaccination. The DNA is as follows: TGTGCCACCAGCAGAGTTATGACGGGACTCCCCAATGAGCAGTTCTTC. This gives the protein CATSRVMTGLPNEQFF.